The 32 T cell receptor beta chains in this list originate from one sample, sequenced in a study of shared T cell receptors in the human thymus. Clones were sequenced by immunoSEQ multiplex PCR, and TCRdb holds only the in-frame ones, with some missing. The profile shows about 380,000 clones, approximately 95% of them singletons. The specimen was thymocytes. These receptor sequences come from a human donor.

This chain links TRBV27 with TRBJ2-1; D tentatively fits TRBD1 or TRBD2 (5 bases each). Trimming took 2 bases from V and 9 from J, leaving 17 bases between them. Per the germline V gene, CDR1 is MNHEY and CDR2 is SMNVEV (reference sequence). The length of the CDR3 is 15 residues. The CDR3 DNA sequence: TGTGCCAGCAGTTTACAGCGGCTCGCAAGGGGTGAGCAGTTCTTC. Protein sequence: CASSLQRLARGEQFF.

The chain uses TRBV5-4 and TRBJ2-1; D is undetermined. The CDR3 totals 11 residues. The ends were cut back, 2 bases at V and 10 bases at J, with 7 bases in the middle. Germline loops: CDR1 SGHNT, CDR2 YYREEE (reference sequence). The CDR3 DNA is TGTGCCAGCAGCTTCTGCCCCGAGCAGTTCTTC. It is translated as CASSFCPEQFF.

With regard to this clone: Different DNA sequences within this sample yield the same CDR3. The J gene is TRBJ2-1, the V gene TRBV9, with TRBD2 matching 7 bases. V shed 0 bases and J 5 bases; nucleotides not matched to a gene: 2. The CDR3 runs to 14 residues. Germline assignment: CDR1 SGDLS and CDR2 YYNGEE. The CDR3 is CASSVGLADNEQFF. The CDR3 DNA sequence: TGTGCCAGCAGCGTAGGGCTAGCGGACAATGAGCAGTTCTTC.

The gene calls are TRBV28 and TRBJ2-1; 7 bases align to TRBD1. The CDR3 length is 16 residues. Germline V gene data show CDR1 as MDHEN and CDR2 as SYDVKM. The trim removed 4 bases at V and 4 bases at J, leaving 10 bases unmatched. The CDR3 DNA sequence: TGTGCCAGCAGTTGGGTCCACAGGGGCTATTACAATGAGCAGTTCTTC. It specifies CASSWVHRGYYNEQFF.

The chain employs TRBV5-4 and TRBJ1-2; 7 bases line up with TRBD1. Germline V gene lookup returns CDR1 SGHNT and CDR2 YYREEE (reference sequence). This CDR3 has 16 residues. The V gene end was trimmed by 2 bases and the J gene end by 0 bases; junction bases not matched to a gene: 7. The CDR3 DNA reads TGTGCCAGCAGCTTACGGGACAGACAAACTAACTATGGCTACACCTTC. Translation gives CASSLRDRQTNYGYTF.

This chain connects TRBV7-2 to TRBJ1-1; D possibly corresponds to TRBD1 (6 bases). The CDR3 sequence is 17 residues long. Germline values: CDR1 SGHTA, CDR2 FQGNSA. V was clipped by 2 bases and J by 0 bases, with 16 bases between them. The CDR3 spells CASSLNHRVLMNTEAFF. The CDR3 nucleotides are TGTGCCAGCAGCTTAAACCACAGGGTGCTGATGAACACTGAAGCTTTCTTT.

V is TRBV2 and J is TRBJ2-5; a weak D match, TRBD1 (5 bases). Trimming pared 7 bases from V and 2 bases from J, leaving 14 bases between. The length of the CDR3 is 14 residues. CDR1 and CDR2 (germline): SNHLY, FYNNEI. The CDR3 here is CASTPRTPQETQYF. The DNA of the CDR3 is TGTGCCAGCACTCCTCGGACACCTCAAGAGACCCAGTACTTC.

The chain has TRBV5-1 and TRBJ2-7, with unresolved D. Germline V gene lookup returns CDR1 SGHRS and CDR2 YFSETQ. V lost 1 base, J lost 2 bases, and 10 bases lay in between. CDR3 length: 14 amino acids. In DNA, the CDR3 is TGCGCCAGCAGCTTGCGAGACACAACCTACGAGCAGTACTTC. This encodes CASSLRDTTYEQYF.

The chain employs TRBV30 and TRBJ1-5, with D possibly being TRBD1 (5 bases). Per germline, CDR1 GTSNPN and CDR2 SVGIG (reference sequence). This CDR3 contains 14 residues. The V end was cut by 3 bases, the J end by 3 bases, with 12 bases between. As DNA, the CDR3 is TGTGCCTGGAGCTCGACAGAGACCAATCAGCCCCAGCATTTT. This sequence encodes CAWSSTETNQPQHF.

This clone has just a few counts. This chain connects TRBV5-4 to TRBJ2-7; 13 positions agree with TRBD2. The CDR3 is made up of 16 amino acids. V dropped 3 bases and J dropped 3; count of bases not matched to a gene: 6. CDR1 SGHNT and CDR2 YYREEE come from the germline V gene (reference sequence). CDR3 coding DNA: TGTGCCAGCAGCTCGACTAGCGGGAGGCCTGACTACGAGCAGTACTTC. Residues: CASSSTSGRPDYEQYF.

The CDR3 DNA is TGTGCCAGCAGTCCAAGGGAGGGGGCTCCTTCCTACGAGCAGTACTTC. Amino acid sequence: CASSPREGAPSYEQYF. The chain couples TRBV9 to TRBJ2-7; TRBD1 or TRBD2 may be the D gene (7 bases each). The ends were cut back, 5 bases at V and 1 base at J, with 19 bases in the middle. CDR1 is SGDLS, CDR2 YYNGEE, per germline. The CDR3 totals 16 residues.

J is TRBJ2-7 and V is TRBV18, with no clear D. V lost 1 base and J 3 bases, leaving 22 bases between the germline ends. The CDR3 totals 18 residues. Germline CDR1 reads KGHSH; CDR2 reads LQKENI. The CDR3 region is CASSPLGPPPFHYYEQYF. In DNA form, the CDR3 reads TGTGCCAGCTCACCACTCGGTCCCCCACCCTTTCACTACTACGAGCAGTACTTC.

The chain recombines TRBV11-2 with TRBJ1-3; no clear D. This CDR3 contains 16 residues. V was pared by 7 bases and J by 0 bases, with 16 bases between. Germline V gene sequence: CDR1 SGHAT, CDR2 FQNNGV. The CDR3 loop is CASTQLRASSGNTIYF. Here the CDR3 DNA reads TGTGCCAGCACCCAATTAAGGGCCAGCTCTGGAAACACCATATATTTT.

This clone has a single count. The V and J genes are TRBV5-4 and TRBJ2-1, with D possibly being TRBD1 (5 bases). The CDR3 length is 13 residues. Trimming shortened V by 1 base and J by 7 bases, and 9 bases separated the two germline ends. The germline V gene has CDR1 SGHNT and CDR2 YYREEE (reference sequence). CDR3: CASSLPGINEQFF. CDR3 DNA: TGTGCCAGCAGCTTGCCAGGGATAAATGAGCAGTTCTTC.

The gene calls are TRBV5-4 and TRBJ1-4; tentatively, D is TRBD1 (5 bases). Germline values: CDR1 SGHNT, CDR2 YYREEE (reference sequence). The CDR3 runs 16 residues. Trimming took off 2 bases at V and 8 bases at J, with 19 bases between the two ends. In DNA, the CDR3 is TGTGCCAGCAGCTTAAAGCCCCAACAGGCGGTGGAAAAACTGTTTTTT. It specifies CASSLKPQQAVEKLFF.

This clone appeared a few times. The gene calls are TRBV5-8 and TRBJ1-1; the match to TRBD1 covers 7 bases. This CDR3 comprises 17 residues. CDR1 is SGHTS and CDR2 is YDEGEE in the germline V gene. The V segment lost 0 bases and the J segment 5 bases; nucleotides outside the gene matches: 13. CDR3 sequence: CASSLAYPATGRTEAFF. For the CDR3, the DNA is TGTGCCAGCAGCTTGGCCTACCCCGCGACAGGGAGGACTGAAGCTTTCTTT.

This clone has a handful of counts. V gene TRBV7-9 combines with J gene TRBJ1-1; 7 positions agree with TRBD1. V lost 5 bases and J lost 11; bases outside the gene matches: 2. Germline loops: CDR1 SEHNR, CDR2 FQNEAQ (reference sequence). This CDR3 has 10 residues. The CDR3 DNA sequence: TGTGCCAGCAGCGACAGGGTGGCTTTCTTT. It encodes CASSDRVAFF.

In DNA, the CDR3 is TGTGCCAGCAGTTTAACGGGGTGGAGTCGGAACATTCAGTACTTC. Its translation is CASSLTGWSRNIQYF. V usage is TRBV28 and J usage is TRBJ2-4, with TRBD2 as a possible D gene (5 bases). The CDR3 runs to 15 residues. Trimming removed 2 bases at V and 7 bases at J, with 15 bases between. CDR1 is MDHEN, CDR2 SYDVKM, per germline.

The V call is TRBV4-1, the J call TRBJ2-5; 7 nucleotides match TRBD2. Germline values: CDR1 MGHRA, CDR2 YSYEKL. The length of the CDR3 is 16 residues. The V segment lost 3 bases and the J segment 1 base; nucleotides outside the gene matches: 8. CDR3 sequence reads: CASSHRPGTTQETQYF. The DNA of the CDR3 is TGCGCCAGCAGCCACAGGCCCGGGACTACCCAAGAGACCCAGTACTTC.

The chain uses TRBV19 and TRBJ2-1, with a possible D match to TRBD2 (5 bases). The CDR3 sequence is 17 residues long. Trimming removed 1 base from V and 8 bases from J, with 21 bases in between. The germline V gene has CDR1 LNHDA and CDR2 SQIVND (reference sequence). As DNA, the CDR3 is TGTGCCAGTAGTATAGGAGTTGGGTTTTTCTACGGGGATGAGCAGTTCTTC. The encoded protein is CASSIGVGFFYGDEQFF.

The chain has TRBV6-7 and TRBJ1-4; TRBD1 aligns across 8 bases. TRBV6-7 is flagged as an ORF with uncertain function. CDR3 size: 17 residues. V shed 2 bases, J shed 2 bases, and the junction held 7 bases outside the gene matches. The CDR3 DNA reads as TGTGCCAGCAGTTACCGCACCCGGACAGGGACTAATGAAAAACTGTTTTTT. It codes for CASSYRTRTGTNEKLFF.

CDR3 bases: TGTGCCAGCAGTTTATTGGGACAGGGGAGGACTAATGAAAAACTGTTTTTT. Encoded protein: CASSLLGQGRTNEKLFF. The chain couples TRBV28 to TRBJ1-4; 10 bases are shared with TRBD1. V shed 1 base and J 2 bases; nucleotides not matched to a gene: 4. Germline CDR1 MDHEN, CDR2 SYDVKM. CDR3 length equals 17 residues.

The J gene is TRBJ1-1, the V gene TRBV5-4; 8 nucleotides align to TRBD1. Germline trimming cut 4 bases from V and 7 bases from J; bases unmatched to any gene: 18. Germline CDR1 SGHNT, CDR2 YYREEE (reference sequence). The CDR3 is made up of 17 amino acids. CDR3 amino acids: CASSHFTTDRDGCEAFF. In nucleotides, the CDR3 is TGTGCCAGCAGCCATTTTACCACGGACAGGGACGGTTGTGAAGCTTTCTTT.

This rearrangement joins TRBV28 to TRBJ2-2; a possible D gene is TRBD2 (6 bases). Germline V gives CDR1 MDHEN, CDR2 SYDVKM. The CDR3 consists of 15 residues. The V end was cut by 6 bases, the J end by 7 bases, with 18 bases between. CDR3 residues: CASSYPGRGGGELFF. The CDR3 bases are TGTGCCAGCAGCTACCCCGGACGGGGAGGCGGGGAGCTGTTTTTT.

The V call is TRBV5-1, the J call TRBJ2-3, with 9 bases fitting TRBD1. With 5 bases clipped from V and 2 bases from J, the junction kept 12 bases outside the gene matches. Germline V gene lookup returns CDR1 SGHRS and CDR2 YFSETQ. The CDR3 loop spans 17 amino acids. The CDR3 DNA follows: TGCGCCAGCAGGGGACAGGGAGAGATCAGAGCCACAGATACGCAGTATTTT. This translates into CASRGQGEIRATDTQYF.

The rearrangement joins TRBV21-1 to TRBJ2-7; TRBD2 reflects the table's D call only, with no check against the DNA. TRBV21-1 is deemed a pseudogene. The CDR3 is 14 residues long. CDR3 residues: CASSKSREENEQYF. In DNA, the CDR3 is TGTGCCAGCAGCAAATCCAGGGAGGAGAACGAGCAGTACTTC.

The chain joins TRBV4-1 to TRBJ1-1; TRBD1 matches at 10 bases. Germline lookup yields CDR1 MGHRA and CDR2 YSYEKL. V was pared by 2 bases and J by 1 base, with 10 bases of the junction left unmatched. CDR3 length equals 18 residues. The CDR3 DNA sequence: TGCGCCAGCAGCCAAACGACAGGGGGCGCGTTAGGGAACACTGAAGCTTTCTTT. Translated, it gives CASSQTTGGALGNTEAFF.

This rearrangement joins TRBV29-1 to TRBJ2-2, with D perhaps matching TRBD1 (5 bases). CDR1 is SQVTM and CDR2 is ANQGSEA in the germline V gene. This CDR3 comprises 12 residues. Deletions cut 6 bases from V and 5 bases from J, with 10 bases between. The CDR3 protein is CSVDDSTGELFF. Here the CDR3 DNA reads TGCAGCGTCGATGACAGTACCGGGGAGCTGTTTTTT.

V and J are TRBV20-1 and TRBJ1-1; D not resolved. The V and J ends lost 6 bases and 11 bases respectively, with 13 bases between them. Germline values: CDR1 DFQATT, CDR2 SNEGSKA (reference sequence). The CDR3 is made up of 10 amino acids. The CDR3, as DNA: TGCAGTGCGACCCAGTCGGGGGCTTTCTTT. It translates to CSATQSGAFF.

The chain has TRBV5-4 and TRBJ2-5; 12 bases map to TRBD1. The CDR3 is 16 amino acids. J lost 4 bases, V lost 4 bases, and 8 bases had no gene match. CDR1 and CDR2 (germline): SGHNT, YYREEE (reference sequence). CDR3: CASSPRGTGGRETQYF. The CDR3 DNA sequence: TGTGCCAGCAGCCCCCGAGGGACAGGGGGCCGAGAGACCCAGTACTTC.

This chain joins TRBV5-4 and TRBJ2-1; D is unresolved. This CDR3 has 13 amino acids. The germline V gene has CDR1 SGHNT and CDR2 YYREEE (reference sequence). V was clipped by 5 bases and J by 5 bases, with 11 bases between them. Written as DNA, the CDR3 is TGTGCCAGCAGGAAGTACAGCAACAATGAGCAGTTCTTC. It is translated as CASRKYSNNEQFF.

This clone was picked up one time. This sequence joins TRBV28 and TRBJ2-5; possible D gene TRBD1, 7 bases. With 5 bases removed from V and 5 bases from J, the gap between germline ends came to 12 bases. This CDR3 is built from 13 residues. CDR1 MDHEN and CDR2 SYDVKM come from the germline V gene. This CDR3 reads CASSRRGEETQYF. The CDR3 DNA is TGTGCCAGCAGTCGCAGGGGGGAGGAGACCCAGTACTTC.